This T cell receptor beta chain was sequenced during a study of cytomegalovirus exposure and HLA in healthy donors. In germline, CDR1 is LNHDA, CDR2 SQIVND (reference sequence). This CDR3 comprises 19 residues. The J segment lost 1 base and the V segment lost 3 bases, leaving 10 bases of the junction unmatched. PCR involved 60 Vbeta and 13 Jbeta primers. Data came from immunoSEQ multiplex PCR; TCRdb stores just in-frame clones and leaves some out. Of 95,000 or so clones in the sample, roughly 79% are singletons; the top ten hold around 4.2%. J is TRBJ2-4 and V is TRBV19; TRBD1 matches at 12 bases. The clonotype originates from a woman in her 70s in good health and CMV-seropositive. Sequencing was carried out using PBMCs. The CDR3: CASSIQGQGARVAKNIQYF. The CDR3 DNA follows: TGTGCCAGTAGTATCCAGGGACAGGGGGCTAGGGTGGCCAAAAACATTCAGTACTTC. The entire variable domain, with the rest obtained from reference TRBV19 and TRBJ2-4, is as follows: DGGITQSPKYLFRKEGQNVTLSCEQNLNHDAMYWYRQDPGQGLRLIYYSQIVNDFQKGDIAEGYSVSREKKESFPLTVTSAQKNPTAFYLCASSIQGQGARVAKNIQYFGAGTRLSVL.